A selection of T cell receptor beta chains follows, all from one sample in a study of T cell responses to AZD1222 COVID-19 vaccine. Clones were read by immunoSEQ multiplex PCR, and TCRdb kept only the in-frame ones, dropping some. The sample lists 90,000 to 150,000 clones; around 90% were seen once. Sequencing was performed on peripheral blood, taken on day 0 of AZD1222 vaccination. The source of these receptors is an adult in good health. The CDR3 runs from the conserved cysteine through the conserved F or W. The D gene is left open where the match is weak. Part of the rows lack a size; the others show once, few, many or a class for expanded clones.

j_call: TRBJ2-7
v_call: TRBV19
d_call: NA
clone_size: NA
cdr3_nt: TGTGCCAGTAGCCCGACGGGGGAATACGAGCAGTACTTC
cdr3_aa: CASSPTGEYEQYF

j_call: TRBJ2-2
v_call: TRBV7-9
d_call: NA
clone_size: NA
cdr3_nt: TGTGCCAGCACAAGGGGAGCTCCCCCTGCGGCCGGGGAGCTGTTTTTT
cdr3_aa: CASTRGAPPAAGELFF

j_call: TRBJ1-6
v_call: TRBV5-1
d_call: NA
clone_size: NA
cdr3_nt: TGCGCCAGCAGCAGAGCAGGGGATGGCTCACCCCTCCACTTT
cdr3_aa: CASSRAGDGSPLHF

j_call: TRBJ1-1
v_call: TRBV5-4
d_call: TRBD1
clone_size: NA
cdr3_nt: TGTGCCAGCAGCTCCCGAGACAGGGCTACTGAAGCTTTCTTT
cdr3_aa: CASSSRDRATEAFF

j_call: TRBJ2-7
v_call: TRBV6-5
d_call: NA
clone_size: NA
cdr3_nt: TGTGCCAGCAGTACAGGAGTAAGCTCCTACGAGCAGTACTTC
cdr3_aa: CASSTGVSSYEQYF

j_call: TRBJ1-5
v_call: TRBV6-2/TRBV6-3
d_call: NA
clone_size: NA
cdr3_nt: TGTGCCAGCAGTTTTACAGGGACGCTTAGCAATCAGCCCCAGCATTTT
cdr3_aa: CASSFTGTLSNQPQHF

j_call: TRBJ2-7
v_call: TRBV18
d_call: TRBD2
clone_size: NA
cdr3_nt: TGTGCCAGCTCACCACCGACTAGCGGCTACGAGCAGTACTTC
cdr3_aa: CASSPPTSGYEQYF

j_call: TRBJ2-1
v_call: TRBV14
d_call: NA
clone_size: once
cdr3_nt: TGTGCCAGCAGCCAGGGCGTCGAGAATGAGCAGTTCTTC
cdr3_aa: CASSQGVENEQFF

j_call: TRBJ1-4
v_call: TRBV6-5
d_call: NA
clone_size: NA
cdr3_nt: TGTGCCAGCCGGCAGGGCTGGGAACTGTTTTTT
cdr3_aa: CASRQGWELFF

j_call: TRBJ1-5
v_call: TRBV2
d_call: NA
clone_size: NA
cdr3_nt: TGTGCCAGCAGTACACAGGGAGCCGCTAATCAGCCCCAGCATTTT
cdr3_aa: CASSTQGAANQPQHF

j_call: TRBJ2-5
v_call: TRBV7-2
d_call: NA
clone_size: NA
cdr3_nt: TGTGCCAGCAGCCAGTGGACAGCACAAGAGACCCAGTACTTC
cdr3_aa: CASSQWTAQETQYF

j_call: TRBJ1-2
v_call: TRBV28
d_call: NA
clone_size: NA
cdr3_nt: TGTGCCAGCAGTTTGTCCCCTGGCCGGCAAGCTAACTATGGCTACACCTTC
cdr3_aa: CASSLSPGRQANYGYTF

j_call: TRBJ1-5
v_call: TRBV6-2/TRBV6-3
d_call: NA
clone_size: NA
cdr3_nt: TGTGCCAGCAGTTACTCACGTCTTCAGCCCCAGCATTTT
cdr3_aa: CASSYSRLQPQHF

j_call: TRBJ1-1
v_call: TRBV5-1
d_call: NA
clone_size: NA
cdr3_nt: TGCGCCAGCAGCTCAGGGGCGACAGGTCCTGAAGCTTTCTTT
cdr3_aa: CASSSGATGPEAFF

j_call: TRBJ2-3
v_call: TRBV9
d_call: TRBD2
clone_size: NA
cdr3_nt: TGTGCCAGCAGCGTAGGCGGGAGAGGCACAGATACGCAGTATTTT
cdr3_aa: CASSVGGRGTDTQYF

j_call: TRBJ2-3
v_call: TRBV19
d_call: TRBD1
clone_size: NA
cdr3_nt: TGTGCCAGTATTGAGGGGGCCAATCCAGATACGCAGTATTTT
cdr3_aa: CASIEGANPDTQYF

j_call: TRBJ1-2
v_call: TRBV7-9
d_call: TRBD1
clone_size: NA
cdr3_nt: TGTGCCAGCAGCCTATTCCCGATGACAGGGGGCGAGAACTATGGCTACACCTTC
cdr3_aa: CASSLFPMTGGENYGYTF

j_call: TRBJ1-2
v_call: TRBV30
d_call: NA
clone_size: NA
cdr3_nt: TGTGCCTGGAGTGTATCGGGGAATGGCTACACCTTC
cdr3_aa: CAWSVSGNGYTF

j_call: TRBJ1-3
v_call: TRBV6-5
d_call: NA
clone_size: NA
cdr3_nt: TGTGCCAGCAGTATCGGGACCCTCTCTGGAAACACCATATATTTT
cdr3_aa: CASSIGTLSGNTIYF

j_call: TRBJ1-4
v_call: TRBV20-1
d_call: NA
clone_size: NA
cdr3_nt: TGCAGTGCTAGAGTAGGTGAAAAACTGTTTTTT
cdr3_aa: CSARVGEKLFF

j_call: TRBJ1-2
v_call: TRBV5-1
d_call: NA
clone_size: NA
cdr3_nt: TGCGCCAGCAGCTTGTTGGTTTCCGACTATGGCTACACCTTC
cdr3_aa: CASSLLVSDYGYTF

j_call: TRBJ1-2
v_call: TRBV7-8
d_call: NA
clone_size: few
cdr3_nt: TGTGCCAGCAGCTTAGGCGTCATTGAAGGCAGCTATGGCTACACCTTC
cdr3_aa: CASSLGVIEGSYGYTF

j_call: TRBJ2-5
v_call: TRBV5-1
d_call: NA
clone_size: NA
cdr3_nt: TGCGCCAGCAGCAAATCAGGGGTAGAGACCCAGTACTTC
cdr3_aa: CASSKSGVETQYF

j_call: TRBJ1-6
v_call: TRBV7-9
d_call: NA
clone_size: NA
cdr3_nt: TGTGCCAGCAATAGTGATTCACCCCTCCACTTT
cdr3_aa: CASNSDSPLHF

j_call: TRBJ1-5
v_call: TRBV29-1
d_call: TRBD1
clone_size: few
cdr3_nt: TGCAGCATCCAGACAGGGAACGGGAATCAGCCCCAGCATTTT
cdr3_aa: CSIQTGNGNQPQHF

j_call: TRBJ1-5
v_call: TRBV7-9
d_call: TRBD1
clone_size: NA
cdr3_nt: TGTGCCAGCAGCTCCGACCAGACAGGGGGCTTTAGCAATCAGCCCCAGCATTTT
cdr3_aa: CASSSDQTGGFSNQPQHF

j_call: TRBJ1-5
v_call: TRBV30
d_call: NA
clone_size: NA
cdr3_nt: TGTGCCTGGAGCCCTGTGGGTAGCAATCAGCCCCAGCATTTT
cdr3_aa: CAWSPVGSNQPQHF

j_call: TRBJ1-2
v_call: TRBV9
d_call: NA
clone_size: NA
cdr3_nt: TGTGCCAGCAGCACGGACACCAACTATGGCTACACCTTC
cdr3_aa: CASSTDTNYGYTF